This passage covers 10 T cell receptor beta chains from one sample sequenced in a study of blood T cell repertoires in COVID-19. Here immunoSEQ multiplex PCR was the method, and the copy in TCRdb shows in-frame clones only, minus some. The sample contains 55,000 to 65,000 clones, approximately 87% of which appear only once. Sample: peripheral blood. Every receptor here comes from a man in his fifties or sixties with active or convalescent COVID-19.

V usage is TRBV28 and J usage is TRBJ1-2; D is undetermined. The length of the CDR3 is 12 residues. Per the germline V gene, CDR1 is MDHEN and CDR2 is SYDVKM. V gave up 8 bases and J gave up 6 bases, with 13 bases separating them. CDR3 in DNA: TGTGCCAGCTCTTACCTGCCGGATGGCTACACCTTC. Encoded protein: CASSYLPDGYTF.

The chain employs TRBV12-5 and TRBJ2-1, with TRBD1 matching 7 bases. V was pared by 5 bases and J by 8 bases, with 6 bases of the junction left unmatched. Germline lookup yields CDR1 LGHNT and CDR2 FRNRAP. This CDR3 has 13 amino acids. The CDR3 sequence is CASGPDRRHEQFF. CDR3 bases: TGTGCTAGTGGTCCGGACAGGAGGCATGAGCAGTTCTTC.

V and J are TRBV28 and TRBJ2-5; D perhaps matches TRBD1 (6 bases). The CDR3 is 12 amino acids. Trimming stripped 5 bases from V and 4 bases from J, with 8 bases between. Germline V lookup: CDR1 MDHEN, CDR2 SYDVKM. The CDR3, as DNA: TGTGCCAGCAGTGTGACAGGAGAGACCCAGTACTTC. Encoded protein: CASSVTGETQYF.

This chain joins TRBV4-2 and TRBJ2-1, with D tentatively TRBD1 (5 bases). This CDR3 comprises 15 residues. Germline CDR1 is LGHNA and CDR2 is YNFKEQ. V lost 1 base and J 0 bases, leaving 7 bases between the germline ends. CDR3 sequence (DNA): TGTGCCAGCAGCCAAGCAGGGAACTCCTACAATGAGCAGTTCTTC. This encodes CASSQAGNSYNEQFF.

The CDR3 loop reads CASSSASGRASNEQFF. The CDR3 region has the DNA TGTGCCAGCAGCTCGGCTAGCGGGAGGGCCTCAAATGAGCAGTTCTTC. The chain has TRBV27 and TRBJ2-1; 12 bases agree with TRBD2. Germline lookup yields CDR1 MNHEY and CDR2 SMNVEV (reference sequence). The CDR3 sequence is 16 residues long. The trim removed 6 bases at V and 7 bases at J, leaving 10 bases unmatched.

The CDR3 sequence is CASSLVSPVEAFF. CDR3 bases: TGTGCCAGCAGCTTGGTTTCGCCAGTTGAAGCTTTCTTT. V and J are TRBV5-6 and TRBJ1-1; D is ambiguous. The length of the CDR3 is 13 residues. CDR1 and CDR2 from the germline V gene are SGHDT and YYEEEE. Trimming took off 0 bases at V and 7 bases at J, with 10 bases between the two ends.

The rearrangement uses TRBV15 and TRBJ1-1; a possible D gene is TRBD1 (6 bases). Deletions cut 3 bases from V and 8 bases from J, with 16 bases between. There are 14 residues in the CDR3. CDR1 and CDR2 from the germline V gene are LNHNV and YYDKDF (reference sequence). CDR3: CATSRERTASEAFF. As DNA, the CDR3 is TGTGCCACCAGCAGGGAGAGGACAGCCTCAGAAGCTTTCTTT. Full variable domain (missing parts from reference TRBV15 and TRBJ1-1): DAMVIQNPRYQVTQFGKPVTLSCSQTLNHNVMYWYQQKSSQAPKLLFHYYDKDFNNEADTPDNFQSRRPNTSFCFLDIRSPGLGDTAMYLCATSRERTASEAFFGQGTRLTVV.

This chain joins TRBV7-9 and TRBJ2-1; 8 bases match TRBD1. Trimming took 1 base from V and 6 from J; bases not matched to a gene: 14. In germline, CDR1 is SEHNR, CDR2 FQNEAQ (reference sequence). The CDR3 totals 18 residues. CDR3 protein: CASSLGATGGKRGNEQFF. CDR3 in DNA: TGTGCCAGCAGCTTAGGTGCTACAGGGGGTAAGAGGGGCAATGAGCAGTTCTTC.

CDR3 DNA: TGTGCCAGCAGCGATGGACAGTTAACTAGCACAGATACGCAGTATTTT. As protein: CASSDGQLTSTDTQYF. The V and J genes are TRBV11-2 and TRBJ2-3; TRBD1 is a possible D gene (6 bases). The germline CDR1 and CDR2 sequences are SGHAT and FQNNGV. V lost 5 bases and J 0 bases, leaving 15 bases between the germline ends. This CDR3 spans 16 amino acids.

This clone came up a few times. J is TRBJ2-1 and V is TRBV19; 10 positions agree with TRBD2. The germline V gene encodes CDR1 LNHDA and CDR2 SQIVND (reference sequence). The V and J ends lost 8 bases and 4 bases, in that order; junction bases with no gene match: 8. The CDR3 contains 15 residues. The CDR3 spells CASSPGTSAYNEQFF. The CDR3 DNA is TGTGCCAGTTCTCCCGGGACTAGCGCTTACAATGAGCAGTTCTTC.